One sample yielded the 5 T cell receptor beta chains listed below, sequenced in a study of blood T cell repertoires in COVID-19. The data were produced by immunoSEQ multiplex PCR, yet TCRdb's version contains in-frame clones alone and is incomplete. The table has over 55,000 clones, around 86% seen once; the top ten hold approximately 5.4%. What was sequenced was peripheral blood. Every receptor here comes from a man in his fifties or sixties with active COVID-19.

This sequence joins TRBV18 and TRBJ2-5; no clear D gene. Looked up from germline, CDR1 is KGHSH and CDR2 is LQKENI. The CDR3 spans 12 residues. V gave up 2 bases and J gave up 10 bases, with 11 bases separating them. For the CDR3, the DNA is TGTGCCAGCTCACCAGAGGCGACCATCCAGTACTTC. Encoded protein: CASSPEATIQYF.

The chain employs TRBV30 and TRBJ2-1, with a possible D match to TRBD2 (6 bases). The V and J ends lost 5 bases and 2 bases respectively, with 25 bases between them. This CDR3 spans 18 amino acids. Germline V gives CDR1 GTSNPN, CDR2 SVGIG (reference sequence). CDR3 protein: CAWLLGGLAGITYNEQFF. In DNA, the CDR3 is TGTGCCTGGCTTCTGGGAGGACTGGCGGGAATAACCTACAATGAGCAGTTCTTC. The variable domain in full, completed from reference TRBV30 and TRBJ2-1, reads SQTIHQWPATLVQPVGSPLSLECTVEGTSNPNLYWYRQAAGRGLQLLFYSVGIGQISSEVPQNLSASRPQDRQFILSSKKLLLSDSGFYLCAWLLGGLAGITYNEQFFGPGTRLTVL.

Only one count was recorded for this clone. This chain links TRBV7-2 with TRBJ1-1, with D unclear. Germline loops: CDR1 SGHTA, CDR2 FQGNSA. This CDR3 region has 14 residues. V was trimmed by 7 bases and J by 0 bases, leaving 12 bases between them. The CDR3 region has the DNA TGTGCCAGCACCGTTACGGGAATGAACACTGAAGCTTTCTTT. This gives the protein CASTVTGMNTEAFF.

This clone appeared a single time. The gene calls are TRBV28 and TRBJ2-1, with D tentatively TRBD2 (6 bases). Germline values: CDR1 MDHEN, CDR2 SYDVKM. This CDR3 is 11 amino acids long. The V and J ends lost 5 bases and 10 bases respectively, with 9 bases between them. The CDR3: CASSRGLEQFF. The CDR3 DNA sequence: TGTGCCAGCAGTAGGGGACTCGAGCAGTTCTTC.

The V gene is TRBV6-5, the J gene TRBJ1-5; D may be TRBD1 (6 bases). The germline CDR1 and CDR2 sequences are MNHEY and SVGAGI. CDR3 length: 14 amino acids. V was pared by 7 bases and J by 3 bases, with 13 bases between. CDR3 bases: TGTGCCAGCACTCCGGGACAAAACAATCAGCCCCAGCATTTT. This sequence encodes CASTPGQNNQPQHF.